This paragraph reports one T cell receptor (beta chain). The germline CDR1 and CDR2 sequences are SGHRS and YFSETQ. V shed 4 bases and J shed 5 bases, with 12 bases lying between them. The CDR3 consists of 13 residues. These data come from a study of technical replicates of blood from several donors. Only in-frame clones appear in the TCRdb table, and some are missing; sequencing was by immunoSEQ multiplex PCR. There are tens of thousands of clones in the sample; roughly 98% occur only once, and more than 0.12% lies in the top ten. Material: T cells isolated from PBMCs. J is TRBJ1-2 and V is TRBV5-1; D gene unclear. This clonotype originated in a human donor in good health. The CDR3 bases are TGCGCCAGCAGCCCCGGGATCAGATATGGCTACACCTTC. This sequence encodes CASSPGIRYGYTF.